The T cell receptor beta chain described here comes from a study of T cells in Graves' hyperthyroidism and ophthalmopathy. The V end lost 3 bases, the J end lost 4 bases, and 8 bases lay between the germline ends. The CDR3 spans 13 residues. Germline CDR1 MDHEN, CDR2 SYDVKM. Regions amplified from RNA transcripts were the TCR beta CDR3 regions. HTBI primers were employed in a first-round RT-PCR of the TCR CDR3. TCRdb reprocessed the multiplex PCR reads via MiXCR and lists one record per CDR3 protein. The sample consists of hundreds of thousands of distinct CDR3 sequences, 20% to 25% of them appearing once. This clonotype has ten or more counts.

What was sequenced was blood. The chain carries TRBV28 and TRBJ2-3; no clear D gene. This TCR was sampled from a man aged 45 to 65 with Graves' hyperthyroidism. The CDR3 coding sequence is TGTGCCAGCAGTTTGCAAGGCTCAGATACGCAGTATTTT. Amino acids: CASSLQGSDTQYF.